The 6 T cell receptor beta chains reported below all come from one sample, sequenced in a study of T cells in Graves' hyperthyroidism and ophthalmopathy. Amplification targeted TCR beta CDR3 regions from RNA transcripts. Using the HTBI primer set, a first-round RT-PCR was run on the TCR CDR3. TCRdb reanalysed the multiplex PCR reads using MiXCR and keeps one entry per CDR3 protein. The sample consists of under 300,000 distinct CDR3 sequences, about 14% of them appearing once. Sequences were obtained from blood. The receptors come from a woman in her 30s with Graves' hyperthyroidism that later progressed to Graves' ophthalmopathy.

This clonotype was seen ten or more times. This sequence joins TRBV28 and TRBJ2-1, with 14 positions matching TRBD2. This CDR3 comprises 15 residues. V lost 8 bases and J lost 7; bases outside the gene matches: 7. Germline V lookup: CDR1 MDHEN, CDR2 SYDVKM. CDR3 region: CASCSGTSGSNEQFF. The CDR3 DNA reads as TGTGCCAGCTGCTCCGGGACTAGCGGGAGTAATGAGCAGTTCTTC.

The table lists this clonotype with many counts. V is TRBV12-3 or TRBV12-4 and J is TRBJ2-7; tentative D call: TRBD2 (6 bases). The CDR3 is made up of 12 amino acids. V was pared by 3 bases and J by 6 bases, with 9 bases between. The CDR3 protein is CASSFVAVEQYF. The CDR3 bases are TGTGCCAGCAGTTTTGTAGCGGTCGAGCAGTACTTC.

The gene calls are TRBV19 and TRBJ1-1; D not certain. The V and J ends lost 6 bases and 5 bases respectively, with 10 bases between them. The CDR3 sequence is 12 residues long. The V gene's germline CDR1 is LNHDA and CDR2 SQIVND (reference sequence). The CDR3 loop reads CASSPSRTEAFF. Written as DNA, the CDR3 is TGTGCCAGTAGCCCGAGTCGGACTGAAGCTTTCTTT.

The chain links TRBV19 to TRBJ2-2, with 9 bases matching TRBD2. V was pared by 6 bases and J by 5 bases, with 7 bases of the junction left unmatched. In germline, CDR1 is LNHDA, CDR2 SQIVND (reference sequence). The CDR3 is made up of 15 amino acids. CDR3 protein: CASSWREGGTGELFF. The CDR3 DNA reads as TGTGCCAGTAGCTGGCGGGAGGGTGGAACCGGGGAGCTGTTTTTT.

This clonotype appeared many times. The V call is TRBV7-2, the J call TRBJ2-7, with 9 bases fitting TRBD2. In germline, CDR1 is SGHTA, CDR2 FQGNSA. After removal of 0 bases from V and 2 bases from J, the junction contained 5 bases not matched to a gene. The CDR3 is 16 amino acids. CDR3 loop: CASSLARGGLTYEQYF. The CDR3 nucleotides are TGTGCCAGCAGCTTAGCGCGGGGGGGGCTCACCTACGAGCAGTACTTC.

This clonotype has just a few counts. The chain employs TRBV24-1 and TRBJ2-3; 8 bases line up with TRBD1. This CDR3 spans 16 amino acids. Unmatched junction bases numbered 8, after V lost 3 bases and J lost 4 bases. Germline values: CDR1 KGHDR, CDR2 SFDVKD. CDR3 nucleotides: TGTGCCACCAGTGATCCCGACAGGGGTTGGTCAGATACGCAGTATTTT. It translates to CATSDPDRGWSDTQYF.